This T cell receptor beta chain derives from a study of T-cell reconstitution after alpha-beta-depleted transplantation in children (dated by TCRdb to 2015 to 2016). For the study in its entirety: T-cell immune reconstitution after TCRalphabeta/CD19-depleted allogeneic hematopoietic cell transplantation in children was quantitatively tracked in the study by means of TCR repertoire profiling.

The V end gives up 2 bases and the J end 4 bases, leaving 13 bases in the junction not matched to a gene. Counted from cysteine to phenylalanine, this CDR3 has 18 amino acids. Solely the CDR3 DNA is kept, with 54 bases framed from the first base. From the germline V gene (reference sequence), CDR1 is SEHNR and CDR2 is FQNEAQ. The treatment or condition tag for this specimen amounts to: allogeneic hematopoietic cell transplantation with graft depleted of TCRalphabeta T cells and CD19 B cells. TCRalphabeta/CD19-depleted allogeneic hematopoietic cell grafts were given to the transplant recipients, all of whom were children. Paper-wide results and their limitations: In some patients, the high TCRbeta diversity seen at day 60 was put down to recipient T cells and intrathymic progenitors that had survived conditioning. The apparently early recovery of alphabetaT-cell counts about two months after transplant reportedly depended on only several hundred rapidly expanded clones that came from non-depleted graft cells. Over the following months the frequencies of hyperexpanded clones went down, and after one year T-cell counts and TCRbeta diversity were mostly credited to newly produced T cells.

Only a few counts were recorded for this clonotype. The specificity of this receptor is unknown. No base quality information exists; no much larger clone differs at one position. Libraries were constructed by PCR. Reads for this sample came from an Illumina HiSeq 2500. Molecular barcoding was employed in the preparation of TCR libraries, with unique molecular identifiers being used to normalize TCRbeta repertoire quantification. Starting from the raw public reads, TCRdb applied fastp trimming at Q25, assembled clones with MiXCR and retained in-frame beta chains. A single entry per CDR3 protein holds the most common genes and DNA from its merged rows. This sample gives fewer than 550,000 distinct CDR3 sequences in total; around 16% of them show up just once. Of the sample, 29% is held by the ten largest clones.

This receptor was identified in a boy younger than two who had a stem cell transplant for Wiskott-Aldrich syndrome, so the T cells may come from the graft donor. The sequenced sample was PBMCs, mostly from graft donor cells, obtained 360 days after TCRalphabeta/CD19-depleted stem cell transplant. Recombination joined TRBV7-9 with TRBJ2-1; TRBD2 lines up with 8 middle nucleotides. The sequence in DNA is TGTGCCAGCAGCTTACCCCGTATAGCGGGATCAACATACAATGAGCAGTTCTTC. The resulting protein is CASSLPRIAGSTYNEQFF.